This TCR beta chain emerged from a study of OX40 agonist ivuxolimab in advanced cancers. Study at large: Ivuxolimab is an agonistic anti-OX40 (CD134) antibody, and patients were treated with it.

Points from the study as a whole: By week 6 at 0.1 to 3.0 mg/kg, blood CD4+ and CD8+ T cells had expanded clonally.

Remarks on this clone: Its antigen is unknown.

Germline-derived CDR1 and CDR2 are SQVTM and ANQGSEA. This CDR3 spans 12 amino acids. Between the trimmed V and J ends, which lost 3 bases and 2 bases, there was a span of 6 bases. This table comes from immunoSEQ multiplex PCR, and its TCRdb copy is limited to in-frame clones, with some not included. Of about 95,000 clones detected, roughly 89% appear once; the ten largest clones hold 0.33%. The sequenced sample was CD4+ or CD8+ T cells sorted from blood, obtained in a trial of the OX40 agonist ivuxolimab. J is TRBJ2-3 and V is TRBV29-1, with D possibly TRBD1 on 6 matching bases. The sequence derives from an adult with an advanced solid tumor such as melanoma, head and neck, liver or kidney cancer. Here the CDR3 DNA reads TGCAGCGTTGAGGGGGCCACAGATACGCAGTATTTT. The encoded protein is CSVEGATDTQYF.